These 21 T cell receptor beta chains were sequenced from one sample in a study of human T cells and chemical hapten exposure. Stated time point: patch test 1, 2 weeks after DPC sensitization. Treatment here: therapeutic diphenylcyclopropenone sensitization with weekly scalp DPC. One entry per CDR3 protein, called by TCRdb with MiXCR from the RACE reads. The sample lists 95,000 to 150,000 distinct CDR3 sequences; roughly an eighth were seen once. Source: whole blood, taken in connection with sensitization to the hapten diphenylcyclopropenone (DPC). Source of these receptors: a man aged 18 to 30 with alopecia areata. Some clones in this sample may be carry-over from other donors' samples.

The chain links TRBV4-1 to TRBJ2-2, with a possible D match to TRBD1 (6 bases). The CDR3 is 16 residues long. The germline V and J ends were trimmed by 4 bases and 5 bases, with 17 bases remaining between them. Germline V CDR1 and CDR2: MGHRA, YSYEKL. As DNA, the CDR3 is TGCGCCAGCAGCCCCCAGGGGACAAAGGTGACCGGGGAGCTGTTTTTT. This translates into CASSPQGTKVTGELFF.

This clonotype was seen a handful of times. The gene calls are TRBV5-1 and TRBJ1-2, with TRBD1 identical over 7 bases. CDR3 size: 18 residues. The trim removed 0 bases at V and 3 bases at J, leaving 14 bases unmatched. CDR1 and CDR2 (germline): SGHRS, YFSETQ. In nucleotides, the CDR3 is TGCGCCAGCAGCTTGGGATCGCCGACTTTGACAGGGTACTATGGCTACACCTTC. Encoded protein: CASSLGSPTLTGYYGYTF.

This clonotype was observed many times. V gene TRBV24-1 combines with J gene TRBJ2-5; D not resolved. The germline gives CDR1 KGHDR, CDR2 SFDVKD. The CDR3 consists of 16 residues. V gave up 5 bases and J gave up 2 bases, with 17 bases separating them. CDR3 protein: CATSGKSVANQETQYF. CDR3 DNA sequence: TGTGCCACCAGTGGTAAAAGTGTGGCGAATCAAGAGACCCAGTACTTC.

This clonotype appeared many times. The chain uses TRBV11-2 and TRBJ1-6; D not certain. This CDR3 is 13 amino acids long. Trimming took off 5 bases at V and 4 bases at J, with 6 bases between the two ends. CDR1 and CDR2 (germline): SGHAT, FQNNGV. The CDR3 nucleotides are TGTGCCAGCAGCCTCGATTATAATTCACCCCTCCACTTT. Translated: CASSLDYNSPLHF.

The chain carries TRBV29-1 and TRBJ1-5; TRBD1 is a possible D gene (5 bases). Germline V gene data show CDR1 as SQVTM and CDR2 as ANQGSEA. V was clipped by 1 base and J by 2 bases, with 6 bases between them. The CDR3 loop spans 13 amino acids. This CDR3 is CSVEVRGNQPQHF. The CDR3 nucleotides read TGCAGCGTTGAAGTCAGGGGCAATCAGCCCCAGCATTTT.

This clonotype has only a few counts. V is TRBV29-1 and J is TRBJ2-2; D is tentatively TRBD1 or TRBD2 (5 bases each). The germline CDR1 and CDR2 sequences are SQVTM and ANQGSEA. There are 14 residues in the CDR3. Trimming pared 3 bases from V and 4 bases from J, leaving 12 bases between. CDR3: CSVDSGPSTGELFF. CDR3 DNA: TGCAGCGTTGACTCGGGGCCGAGCACCGGGGAGCTGTTTTTT.

This clonotype appeared a few times. The chain recombines TRBV10-3 with TRBJ1-3; TRBD1 agrees at 8 bases. Trimming removed 4 bases from V and 0 bases from J; junction bases left unmatched: 11. Germline lookup yields CDR1 ENHRY and CDR2 SYGVKD. This CDR3 is built from 18 residues. The CDR3 nucleotides are TGTGCCATCAGTGCCCCGTTGACAGGGGACAGCTCTGGAAACACCATATATTTT. Translation gives CAISAPLTGDSSGNTIYF.

The chain carries TRBV20-1 and TRBJ1-3; TRBD1 might be the D (6 bases). Trimming stripped 2 bases from V and 4 bases from J, with 21 bases between. Germline V gives CDR1 DFQATT, CDR2 SNEGSKA (reference sequence). This CDR3 spans 17 amino acids. The CDR3 protein is CSARPRARGPEGNTIYF. In DNA, the CDR3 is TGCAGTGCTAGACCCAGGGCGCGGGGGCCGGAGGGAAACACCATATATTTT.

Points on this clonotype: Sequence at one end of the junction differs from germline and may be a read error. The chain combines TRBV29-1 with TRBJ2-7; TRBD2 might be the D (6 bases). CDR3 length: 10 amino acids. Germline-derived CDR1 and CDR2 are SQVTM and ANQGSEA. This chain's CDR3 is CSVEDYVQYF. CDR3 bases: TGCAGCGTTGAGGACTACGTGCAGTACTTC.

The chain couples TRBV14 to TRBJ1-2; tentative D call: TRBD1 (5 bases). Between the trimmed V and J ends, which lost 1 base and 6 bases, there was a span of 15 bases. CDR1 and CDR2 (germline): SGHDN, FVKESK. This CDR3 is built from 15 residues. As DNA, the CDR3 is TGTGCCAGCAGCCAAGCCTCCGGGACGGGCCATGGCTACACCTTC. The encoded protein is CASSQASGTGHGYTF.

This clonotype occurred many times. The rearrangement uses TRBV7-3 and TRBJ2-3; 7 bases match TRBD1. J was trimmed by 6 bases and V by 5 bases; bases with no gene match: 14. The CDR3 length is 16 residues. Per germline, CDR1 SGHTA and CDR2 FQGTGA. The CDR3 DNA is TGTGCCAGCAGCCTACAAGGGGGCGAAGCAGGGGATACGCAGTATTTT. Translated, it gives CASSLQGGEAGDTQYF.

This clonotype has only a few counts. The J gene is TRBJ1-5, the V gene TRBV2; D remains unclear. Germline V CDR1 and CDR2: SNHLY, FYNNEI. Deletions cut 4 bases from V and 5 bases from J, with 12 bases between. This CDR3 contains 14 residues. The chain's CDR3 is CASSGAPKDQPQHF. The CDR3 bases are TGTGCCAGCAGTGGGGCCCCGAAGGATCAGCCCCAGCATTTT.

This clonotype came up a few times. The chain employs TRBV7-9 and TRBJ2-3; D tentatively reads TRBD1 or TRBD2 (6 bases each). The CDR3 has 16 amino acids. Germline V gives CDR1 SEHNR, CDR2 FQNEAQ (reference sequence). V was shortened by 5 bases and J by 1 base, with 16 bases between the two germline ends. Written as DNA, the CDR3 is TGTGCCAGCAGCCCCGCCCCCCGGGGGCGCACAGATACGCAGTATTTT. This encodes CASSPAPRGRTDTQYF.

This clonotype has just a few counts. The J gene is TRBJ2-3, the V gene TRBV15; TRBD2 is a possible D gene (5 bases). CDR1 LNHNV and CDR2 YYDKDF come from the germline V gene (reference sequence). V was pared by 0 bases and J by 4 bases, with 8 bases between. The CDR3 loop spans 14 amino acids. CDR3 DNA sequence: TGTGCCACCAGCAGAGAAAATAGCGCAGATACGCAGTATTTT. This gives the protein CATSRENSADTQYF.

This clonotype showed up just a few times. The chain has TRBV4-3 and TRBJ2-4; the D gene is possibly TRBD2 (5 bases). Per germline, CDR1 LGHNA and CDR2 YSLEER. There are 19 residues in the CDR3. V was pared by 0 bases and J by 0 bases, with 18 bases between. This CDR3 is CASSQDRGQSLLAKNIQYF. The CDR3 region has the DNA TGCGCCAGCAGCCAAGATAGAGGGCAATCTCTTCTAGCCAAAAACATTCAGTACTTC.

This clonotype appeared a few times. V usage is TRBV5-1 and J usage is TRBJ2-3; no clear D. V was pared by 6 bases and J by 1 base, with 12 bases between. Per germline, CDR1 SGHRS and CDR2 YFSETQ. The CDR3 is made up of 14 amino acids. In nucleotides, the CDR3 is TGCGCCAGCAACTCGCTACGAGGCACAGATACGCAGTATTTT. Its protein product is CASNSLRGTDTQYF.

In its sample, this clonotype was seen a few times. The chain employs TRBV7-6 and TRBJ2-7; TRBD1 agrees at 12 bases. The germline CDR1 and CDR2 sequences are SGHVS and FNYEAQ. Unmatched junction bases numbered 12, after V lost 4 bases and J lost 5 bases. The CDR3 totals 17 residues. Here the CDR3 DNA reads TGTGCCAGCAGCTCCCCCTCCGGGACAGGGGGCGCGGACGAGCAGTACTTC. Protein sequence: CASSSPSGTGGADEQYF.

The V and J genes are TRBV18 and TRBJ1-5; no firm D call. Trimming left V 1 base short and J 2 bases short, with 18 bases between. This CDR3 comprises 18 residues. The V gene's germline CDR1 is KGHSH and CDR2 LQKENI. CDR3 region: CASSPRPIGYFGNQPQHF. CDR3 nucleotides: TGTGCCAGCTCACCACGGCCCATTGGGTATTTTGGCAATCAGCCCCAGCATTTT.

This clonotype was recorded many times. The chain couples TRBV12-3 or TRBV12-4 to TRBJ2-7, with TRBD1 matching 8 bases. V lost 4 bases and J lost 0; bases outside the gene matches: 2. CDR3 length: 14 amino acids. CDR3 amino acids: CASSWDRSSYEQYF. Here the CDR3 DNA reads TGTGCCAGCAGTTGGGACAGGAGCTCCTACGAGCAGTACTTC.

V and J are TRBV13 and TRBJ2-1; a weak D match, TRBD1 (5 bases). The V and J ends lost 0 bases and 8 bases respectively, with 11 bases between them. The length of the CDR3 is 14 residues. Germline V lookup: CDR1 PRHDT, CDR2 FYEKMQ (reference sequence). CDR3 region: CASSLGSGSHEQFF. The CDR3 nucleotides are TGTGCCAGCAGCTTAGGCTCAGGGTCCCATGAGCAGTTCTTC.

This clonotype was counted a few times. The chain carries TRBV7-9 and TRBJ1-6; a weak D match, TRBD1 (6 bases). V gave up 2 bases and J gave up 2 bases, with 10 bases separating them. CDR3 length equals 16 residues. Germline V gives CDR1 SEHNR, CDR2 FQNEAQ (reference sequence). The CDR3 DNA reads as TGTGCCAGCAGCTTACCGACAGGACCCTATAATTCACCCCTCCACTTT. It yields the protein CASSLPTGPYNSPLHF.